This note documents a single TCR beta chain sequence. The data belong to a study of blood T cell repertoires in COVID-19. At the level of the study: Samples representing acute and convalescent COVID-19 were sourced from the United States, Italy and Spain. Nucleic acid was either cDNA or gDNA, and it came from T cells, B-cell-depleted T cells, or PBMCs.

In germline, CDR1 is MNHEY, CDR2 SMNVEV (reference sequence). The CDR3 has 14 residues. Deletions cut 4 bases from V and 6 bases from J, with 13 bases between. In the authors' workflow: Estimates of nucleated cell counts were drawn from the amplification of reference gene primers. TCRdb keeps only in-frame clones here, not all; method: immunoSEQ multiplex PCR. Clone size and V and J calls were adopted from that table, with D and trimming inferred from the DNA. The top ten clones hold about 2.5% of a sample with 250,000 to 350,000 clones, 75% to 90% of them seen once. The sequence derives from a man in his late teens or twenties with active or convalescent COVID-19. The J gene is TRBJ2-1, the V gene TRBV27; D is ambiguous. The sequenced sample consisted of peripheral blood. CDR3: CASSYFSAVNEQFF. CDR3 in DNA: TGTGCCAGCAGTTATTTTAGTGCCGTCAATGAGCAGTTCTTC.